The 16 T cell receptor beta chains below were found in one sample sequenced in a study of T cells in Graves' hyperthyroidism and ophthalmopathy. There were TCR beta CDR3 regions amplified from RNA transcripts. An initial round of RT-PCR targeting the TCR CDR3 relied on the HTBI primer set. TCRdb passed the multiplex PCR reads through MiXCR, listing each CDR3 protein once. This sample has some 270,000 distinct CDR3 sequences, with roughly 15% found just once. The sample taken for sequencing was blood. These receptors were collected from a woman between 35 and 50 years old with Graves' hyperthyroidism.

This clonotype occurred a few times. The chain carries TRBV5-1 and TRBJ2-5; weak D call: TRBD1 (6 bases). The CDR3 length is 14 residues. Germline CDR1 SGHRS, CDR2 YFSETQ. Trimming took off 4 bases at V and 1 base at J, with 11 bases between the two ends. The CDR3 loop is CASSLGASQETQYF. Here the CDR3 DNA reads TGCGCCAGCAGCCTGGGGGCTAGCCAAGAGACCCAGTACTTC.

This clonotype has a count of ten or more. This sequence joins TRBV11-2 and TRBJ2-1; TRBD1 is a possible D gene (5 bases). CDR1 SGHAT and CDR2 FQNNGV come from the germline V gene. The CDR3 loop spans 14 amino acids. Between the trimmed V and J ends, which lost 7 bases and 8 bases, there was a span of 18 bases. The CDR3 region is CASNRWGRRDEQFF. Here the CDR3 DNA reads TGTGCCAGCAACCGATGGGGCAGACGGGATGAGCAGTTCTTC.

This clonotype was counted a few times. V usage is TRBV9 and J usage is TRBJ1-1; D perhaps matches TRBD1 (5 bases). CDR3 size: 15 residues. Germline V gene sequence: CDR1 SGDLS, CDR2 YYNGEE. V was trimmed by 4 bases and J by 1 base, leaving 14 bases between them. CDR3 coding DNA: TGTGCCAGCAGCCTCCCAGGGATCGGGAACACTGAAGCTTTCTTT. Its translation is CASSLPGIGNTEAFF. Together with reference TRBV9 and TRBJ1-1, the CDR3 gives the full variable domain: DSGVTQTPKHLITATGQRVTLRCSPRSGDLSVYWYQQSLDQGLQFLIQYYNGEERAKGNILERFSAQQFPDLHSELNLSSLELGDSALYFCASSLPGIGNTEAFFGQGTRLTVV.

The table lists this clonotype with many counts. The CDR3 coding sequence is TGTGCCAGCAGTGATGAATGGGAAGCGGATGAGCAGTTCTTC. Its protein product is CASSDEWEADEQFF. The rearrangement links TRBV2 to TRBJ2-1, with D possibly matching TRBD2 (5 bases). Trimming removed 3 bases at V and 8 bases at J, with 14 bases between. This CDR3 spans 14 amino acids. CDR1 is SNHLY, CDR2 FYNNEI, per germline. The full variable domain, its missing parts supplied by reference TRBV2 and TRBJ2-1, is EPEVTQTPSHQVTQMGQEVILRCVPISNHLYFYWYRQILGQKVEFLVSFYNNEISEKSEIFDDQFSVERPDGSNFTLKIRSTKLEDSAMYFCASSDEWEADEQFFGPGTRLTVL.

Here the CDR3 reads CSARDRSGRAFDRETQYF. In DNA, the CDR3 is TGCAGTGCTAGAGATCGGAGCGGGAGGGCTTTCGATAGGGAGACCCAGTACTTC. This chain uses TRBV20-1 with TRBJ2-5, with 10 bases lining up with TRBD2. V shed 0 bases and J 5 bases; nucleotides not matched to a gene: 15. The CDR3 spans 18 residues. The germline CDR1 and CDR2 sequences are DFQATT and SNEGSKA (reference sequence).

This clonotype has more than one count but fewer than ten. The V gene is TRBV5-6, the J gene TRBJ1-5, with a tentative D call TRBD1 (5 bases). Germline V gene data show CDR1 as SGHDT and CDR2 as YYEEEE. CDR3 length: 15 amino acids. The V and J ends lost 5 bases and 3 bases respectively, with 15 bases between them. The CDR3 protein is CASSPDGGINQPQHF. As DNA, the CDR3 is TGTGCCAGCAGTCCGGATGGGGGTATCAATCAGCCCCAGCATTTT.

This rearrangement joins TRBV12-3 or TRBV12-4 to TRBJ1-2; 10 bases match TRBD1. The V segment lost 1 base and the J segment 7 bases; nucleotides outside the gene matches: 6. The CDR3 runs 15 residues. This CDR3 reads CASSLVGTGDSGYTF. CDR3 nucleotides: TGTGCCAGCAGTTTAGTCGGGACAGGGGATTCTGGCTACACCTTC.

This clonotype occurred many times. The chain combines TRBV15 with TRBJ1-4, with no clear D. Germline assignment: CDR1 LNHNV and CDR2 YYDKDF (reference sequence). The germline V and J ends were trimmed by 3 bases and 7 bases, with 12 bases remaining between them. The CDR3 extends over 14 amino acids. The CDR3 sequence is CATSSASEVEKLFF. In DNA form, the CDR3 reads TGTGCCACCAGCAGCGCGTCGGAGGTTGAAAAACTGTTTTTT. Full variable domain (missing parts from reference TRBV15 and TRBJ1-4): DAMVIQNPRYQVTQFGKPVTLSCSQTLNHNVMYWYQQKSSQAPKLLFHYYDKDFNNEADTPDNFQSRRPNTSFCFLDIRSPGLGDTAMYLCATSSASEVEKLFFGSGTQLSVL.

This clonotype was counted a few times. The CDR3 DNA reads TGTGCCTGGGGACTGGGTTCTACTGGGGCCAAAAACATTCAGTACTTC. Residues: CAWGLGSTGAKNIQYF. The chain is built from TRBV30 and TRBJ2-4; the D gene is possibly TRBD2 (5 bases). V shed 5 bases and J shed 1 base, with 18 bases lying between them. The CDR3 is 16 residues long. Germline loops: CDR1 GTSNPN, CDR2 SVGIG (reference sequence).

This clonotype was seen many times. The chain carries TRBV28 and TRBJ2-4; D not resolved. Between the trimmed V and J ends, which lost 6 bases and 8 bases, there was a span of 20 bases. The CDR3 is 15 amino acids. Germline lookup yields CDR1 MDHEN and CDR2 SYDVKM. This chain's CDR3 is CASSQEGILGDIQYF. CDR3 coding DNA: TGTGCCAGCAGCCAAGAAGGCATCTTAGGAGACATTCAGTACTTC.

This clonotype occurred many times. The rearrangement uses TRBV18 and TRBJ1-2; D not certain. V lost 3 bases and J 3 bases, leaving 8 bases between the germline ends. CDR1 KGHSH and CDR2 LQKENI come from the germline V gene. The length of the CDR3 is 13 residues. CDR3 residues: CASSPQADYGYTF. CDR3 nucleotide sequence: TGTGCCAGCTCACCGCAAGCTGACTATGGCTACACCTTC.

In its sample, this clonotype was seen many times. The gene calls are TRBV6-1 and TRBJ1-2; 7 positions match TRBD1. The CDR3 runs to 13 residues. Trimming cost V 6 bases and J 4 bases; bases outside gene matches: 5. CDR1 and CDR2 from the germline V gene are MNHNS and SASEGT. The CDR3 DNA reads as TGTGCCAGCAGAGGACAGGCGAGCTATGGCTACACCTTC. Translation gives CASRGQASYGYTF.

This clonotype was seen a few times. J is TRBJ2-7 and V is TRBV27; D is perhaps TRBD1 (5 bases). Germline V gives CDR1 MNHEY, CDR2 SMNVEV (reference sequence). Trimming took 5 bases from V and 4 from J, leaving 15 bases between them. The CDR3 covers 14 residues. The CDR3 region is CASSPTQGLYEQYF. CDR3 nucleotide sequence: TGTGCCAGCAGTCCTACCCAGGGTCTGTACGAGCAGTACTTC.

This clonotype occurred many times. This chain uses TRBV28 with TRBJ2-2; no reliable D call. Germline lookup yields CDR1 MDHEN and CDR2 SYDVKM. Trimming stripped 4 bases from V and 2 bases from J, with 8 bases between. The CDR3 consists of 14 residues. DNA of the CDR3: TGTGCCAGCAGTTCGTCGGCTAACACCGGGGAGCTGTTTTTT. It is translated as CASSSSANTGELFF.

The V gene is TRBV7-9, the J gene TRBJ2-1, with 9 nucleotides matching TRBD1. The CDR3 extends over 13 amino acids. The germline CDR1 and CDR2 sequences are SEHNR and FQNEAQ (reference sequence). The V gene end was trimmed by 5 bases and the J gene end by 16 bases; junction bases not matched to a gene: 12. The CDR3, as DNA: TGTGCCAGCAGCCAACTACCGGGACAGGGCCGATTCTTC. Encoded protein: CASSQLPGQGRFF.

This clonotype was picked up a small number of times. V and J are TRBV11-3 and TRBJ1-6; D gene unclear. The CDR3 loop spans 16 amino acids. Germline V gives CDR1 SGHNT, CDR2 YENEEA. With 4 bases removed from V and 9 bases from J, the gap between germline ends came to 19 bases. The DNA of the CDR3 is TGTGCCAGCAGCTCGTCTAAGGCCGCCCGGAGTTCACCCCTCCACTTT. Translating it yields CASSSSKAARSSPLHF.